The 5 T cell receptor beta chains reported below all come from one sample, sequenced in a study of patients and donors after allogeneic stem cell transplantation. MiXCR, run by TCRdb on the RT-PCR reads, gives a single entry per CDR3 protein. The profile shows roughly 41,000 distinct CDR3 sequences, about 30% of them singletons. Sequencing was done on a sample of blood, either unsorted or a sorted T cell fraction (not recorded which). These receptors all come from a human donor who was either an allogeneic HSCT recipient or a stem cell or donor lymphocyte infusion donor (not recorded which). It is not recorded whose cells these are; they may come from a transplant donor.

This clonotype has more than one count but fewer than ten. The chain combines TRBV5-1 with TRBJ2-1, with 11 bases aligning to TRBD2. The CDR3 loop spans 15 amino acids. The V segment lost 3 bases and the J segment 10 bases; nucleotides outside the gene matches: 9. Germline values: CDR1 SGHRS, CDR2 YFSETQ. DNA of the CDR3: TGCGCCAGCAGCTCCGGGACTAGCGGCCATAAGGAGCAGTTCTTC. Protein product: CASSSGTSGHKEQFF. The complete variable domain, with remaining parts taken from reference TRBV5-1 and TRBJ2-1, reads KAGVTQTPRYLIKTRGQQVTLSCSPISGHRSVSWYQQTPGQGLQFLFEYFSETQRNKGNFPGRFSGRQFSNSRSEMNVSTLELGDSALYLCASSSGTSGHKEQFFGPGTRLTVL.

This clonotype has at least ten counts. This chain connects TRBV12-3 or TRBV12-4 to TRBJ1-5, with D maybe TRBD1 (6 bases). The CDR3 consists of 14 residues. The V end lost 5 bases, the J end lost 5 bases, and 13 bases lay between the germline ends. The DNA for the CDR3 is TGTGCCAGCAGTCCGGACAGCTCTCATCAGCCCCAGCATTTT. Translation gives CASSPDSSHQPQHF.

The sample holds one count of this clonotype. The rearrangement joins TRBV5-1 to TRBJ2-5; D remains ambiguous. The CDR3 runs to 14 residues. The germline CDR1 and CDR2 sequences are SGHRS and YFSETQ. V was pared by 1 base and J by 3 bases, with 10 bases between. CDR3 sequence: CASSLFIPKETQYF. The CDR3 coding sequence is TGCGCCAGCAGCTTGTTTATCCCTAAAGAGACCCAGTACTTC.

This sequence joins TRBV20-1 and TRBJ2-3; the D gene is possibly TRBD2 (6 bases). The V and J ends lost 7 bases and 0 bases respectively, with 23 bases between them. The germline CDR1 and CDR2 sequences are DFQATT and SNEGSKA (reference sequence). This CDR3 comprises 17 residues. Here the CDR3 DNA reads TGCAGTGTCGATAGGAGGGTCCTTTTTACTAGCACAGATACGCAGTATTTT. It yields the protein CSVDRRVLFTSTDTQYF.

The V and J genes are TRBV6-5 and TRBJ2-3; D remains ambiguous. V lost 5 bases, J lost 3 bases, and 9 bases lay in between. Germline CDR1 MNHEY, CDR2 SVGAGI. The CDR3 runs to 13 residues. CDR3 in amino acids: CASSHPITDTQYF. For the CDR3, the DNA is TGTGCCAGCAGTCACCCTATTACAGATACGCAGTATTTT.